This T cell receptor beta chain appears in the sequencing data of a study of cytomegalovirus exposure and HLA in healthy donors. A remark on this clone: Its antigen is currently unknown.

Study results and limitations: Most TCR sequences proved rare, with some public TCRs found in many donors. Reportedly, cytomegalovirus status was diagnosed with high sensitivity and specificity.

Donors were drawn from the approximately 110-subject validation cohort, separate from the roughly 700-subject first cohort. Repertoires were generated with immunoSEQ multiplex PCR, while TCRdb's copy carries only in-frame clones and drops some. The sample consists of more than 45,000 clones, 80% to 90% of them appearing once. Trimming pared 0 bases from V and 0 bases from J, leaving 17 bases between. Per germline, CDR1 SGHRS and CDR2 YFSETQ. This CDR3 spans 18 amino acids. The gene calls are TRBV5-1 and TRBJ2-3; maybe TRBD2 (6 bases). Sequencing used PBMCs. The receptor was derived from a woman under 30 in good health and CMV-seronegative. The CDR3 region has the DNA TGCGCCAGCAGCTTGGGTTTCGTGGGAGGTACGAGCACAGATACGCAGTATTTT. Translating gives CASSLGFVGGTSTDTQYF.